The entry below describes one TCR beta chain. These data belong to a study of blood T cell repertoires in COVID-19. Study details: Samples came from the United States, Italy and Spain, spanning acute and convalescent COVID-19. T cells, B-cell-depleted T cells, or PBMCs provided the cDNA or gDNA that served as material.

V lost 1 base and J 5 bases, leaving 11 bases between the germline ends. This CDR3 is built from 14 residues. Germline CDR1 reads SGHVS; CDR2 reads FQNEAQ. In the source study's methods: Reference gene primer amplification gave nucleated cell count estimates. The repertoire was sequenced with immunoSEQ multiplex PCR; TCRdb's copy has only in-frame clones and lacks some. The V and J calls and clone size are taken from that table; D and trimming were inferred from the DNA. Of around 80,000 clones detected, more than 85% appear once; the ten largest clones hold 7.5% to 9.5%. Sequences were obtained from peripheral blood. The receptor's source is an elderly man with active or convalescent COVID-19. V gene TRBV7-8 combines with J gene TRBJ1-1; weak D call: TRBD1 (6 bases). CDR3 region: CASSLEQGRTEAFF. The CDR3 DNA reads TGTGCCAGCAGCTTAGAACAGGGCCGTACTGAAGCTTTCTTT.